This TCR beta chain was captured in a study of shared clonotypes between healthy human individuals. About the study: Plates per donor: three CD4 naive, three CD4 memory, two CD8 naive, one CD8 memory.

About this clone: Its specificity is unknown.

Sequencing was performed with immunoSEQ multiplex PCR; in TCRdb, only in-frame clones are kept and a portion is missing. The sample contains approximately 590,000 clones, just under 97% of which appear only once. Study observations and caveats: The sharing of about 5% of naive CD4 clonotypes was seen across a few donors.

Per the germline V gene, CDR1 is SGHAT and CDR2 is FQNNGV. CDR3 length equals 15 residues. V was clipped by 3 bases and J by 3 bases; unmatched bases: 2. The naive CD8 fraction comprised CD45RO-negative cells positively selected for CCR7 and excluded terminally differentiated effector memory CD45RA+ cells. Free of recent acute infections or vaccinations, the donors were healthy HIV-negative adults. The rearrangement uses TRBV11-2 and TRBJ2-7; 13 bases are a match to TRBD2. The TCR originated in a woman aged 25 to 39 in good health. The sequencing input was naive CD8+ T cells sorted from blood. CDR3 nucleotide sequence: TGTGCCAGCAGCTTGGGGACTAGCGGGAACTACGAGCAGTACTTC. Its translation: CASSLGTSGNYEQYF.